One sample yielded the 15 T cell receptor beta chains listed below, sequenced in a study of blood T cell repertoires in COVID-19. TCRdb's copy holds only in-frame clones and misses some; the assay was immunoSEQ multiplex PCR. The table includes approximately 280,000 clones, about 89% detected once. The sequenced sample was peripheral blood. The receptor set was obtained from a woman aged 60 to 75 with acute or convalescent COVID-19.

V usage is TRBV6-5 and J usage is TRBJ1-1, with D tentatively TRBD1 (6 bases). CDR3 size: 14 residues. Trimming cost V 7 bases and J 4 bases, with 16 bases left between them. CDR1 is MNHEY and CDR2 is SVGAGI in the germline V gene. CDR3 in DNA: TGTGCCAGCACCTACAGGGTAGGTGGCACTGAAGCTTTCTTT. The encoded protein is CASTYRVGGTEAFF.

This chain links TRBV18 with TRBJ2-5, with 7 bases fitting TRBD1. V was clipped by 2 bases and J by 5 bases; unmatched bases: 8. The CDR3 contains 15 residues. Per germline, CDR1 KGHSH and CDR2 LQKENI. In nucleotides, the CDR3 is TGTGCCAGCTCACCAGGAACAGGGGCCCGGGAGACCCAGTACTTC. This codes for CASSPGTGARETQYF.

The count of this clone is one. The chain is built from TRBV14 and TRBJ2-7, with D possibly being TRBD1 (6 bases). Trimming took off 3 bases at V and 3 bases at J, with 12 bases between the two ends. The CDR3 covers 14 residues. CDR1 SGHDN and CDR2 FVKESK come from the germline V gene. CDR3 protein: CASSQIGGNYEQYF. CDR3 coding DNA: TGTGCCAGCAGCCAGATTGGGGGCAACTACGAGCAGTACTTC. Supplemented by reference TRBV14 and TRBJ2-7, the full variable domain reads EAGVTQFPSHSVIEKGQTVTLRCDPISGHDNLYWYRRVMGKEIKFLLHFVKESKQDESGMPNNRFLAERTGGTYSTLKVQPAELEDSGVYFCASSQIGGNYEQYFGPGTRLTVT.

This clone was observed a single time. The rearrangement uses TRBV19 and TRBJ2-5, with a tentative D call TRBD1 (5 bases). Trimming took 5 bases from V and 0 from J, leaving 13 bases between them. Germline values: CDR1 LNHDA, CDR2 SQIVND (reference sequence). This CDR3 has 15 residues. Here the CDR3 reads CASSPKRQYQETQYF. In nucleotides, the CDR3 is TGTGCCAGTAGTCCCAAGAGACAGTACCAAGAGACCCAGTACTTC.

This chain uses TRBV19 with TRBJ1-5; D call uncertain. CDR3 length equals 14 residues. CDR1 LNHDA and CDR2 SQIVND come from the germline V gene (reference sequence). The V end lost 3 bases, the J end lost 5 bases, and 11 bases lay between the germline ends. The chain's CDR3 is CASSIRQSDQPQHF. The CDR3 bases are TGTGCCAGTAGTATCCGCCAGAGCGATCAGCCCCAGCATTTT.

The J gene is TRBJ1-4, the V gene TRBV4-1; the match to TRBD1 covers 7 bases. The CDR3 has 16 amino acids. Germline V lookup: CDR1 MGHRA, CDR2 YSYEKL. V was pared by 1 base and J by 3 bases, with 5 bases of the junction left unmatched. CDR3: CASSQGRGVSNEKLFF. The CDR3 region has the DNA TGCGCCAGCAGCCAAGGCAGGGGGGTATCTAATGAAAAACTGTTTTTT.

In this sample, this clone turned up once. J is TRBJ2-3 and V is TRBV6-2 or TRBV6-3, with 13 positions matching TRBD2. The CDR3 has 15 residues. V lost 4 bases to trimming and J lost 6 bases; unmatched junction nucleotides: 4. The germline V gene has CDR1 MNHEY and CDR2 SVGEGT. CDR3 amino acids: CASSFGLAGADTQYF. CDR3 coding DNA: TGTGCCAGCAGTTTCGGACTAGCGGGAGCGGATACGCAGTATTTT.

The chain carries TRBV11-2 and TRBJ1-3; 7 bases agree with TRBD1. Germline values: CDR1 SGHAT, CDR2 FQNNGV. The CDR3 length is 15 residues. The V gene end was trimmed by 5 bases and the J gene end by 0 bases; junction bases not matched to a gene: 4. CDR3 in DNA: TGTGCCAGCAGCACTGGGACAGTCTCTGGAAACACCATATATTTT. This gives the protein CASSTGTVSGNTIYF. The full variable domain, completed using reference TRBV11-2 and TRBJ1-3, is EAGVAQSPRYKIIEKRQSVAFWCNPISGHATLYWYQQILGQGPKLLIQFQNNGVVDDSQLPKDRFSAERLKGVDSTLKIQPAKLEDSAVYLCASSTGTVSGNTIYFGEGSWLTVV.

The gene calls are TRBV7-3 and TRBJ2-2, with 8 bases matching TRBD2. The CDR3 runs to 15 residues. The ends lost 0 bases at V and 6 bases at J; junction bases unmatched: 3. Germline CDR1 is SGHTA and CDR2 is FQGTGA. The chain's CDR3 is CASSLTGGVSGELFF. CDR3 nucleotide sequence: TGTGCCAGCAGCTTAACCGGGGGGGTATCCGGGGAGCTGTTTTTT. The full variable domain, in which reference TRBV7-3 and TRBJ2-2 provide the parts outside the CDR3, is GAGVSQTPSNKVTEKGKYVELRCDPISGHTALYWYRQSLGQGPEFLIYFQGTGAADDSGLPNDRFFAVRPEGSVSTLKIQRTERGDSAVYLCASSLTGGVSGELFFGEGSRLTVL.

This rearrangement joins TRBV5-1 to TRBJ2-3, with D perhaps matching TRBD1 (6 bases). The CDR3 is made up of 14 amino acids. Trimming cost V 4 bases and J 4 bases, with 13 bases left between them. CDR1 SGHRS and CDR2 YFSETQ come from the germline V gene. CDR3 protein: CASSTRTDSDTQYF. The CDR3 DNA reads TGCGCCAGCAGCACCCGGACAGATTCAGATACGCAGTATTTT.

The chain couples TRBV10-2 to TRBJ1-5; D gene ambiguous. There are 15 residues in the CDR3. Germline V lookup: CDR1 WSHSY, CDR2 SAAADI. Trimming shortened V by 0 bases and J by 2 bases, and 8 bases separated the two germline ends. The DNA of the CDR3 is TGCGCCAGCAGTGAGTCTCGGGGTGGCAATCAGCCCCAGCATTTT. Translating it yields CASSESRGGNQPQHF.

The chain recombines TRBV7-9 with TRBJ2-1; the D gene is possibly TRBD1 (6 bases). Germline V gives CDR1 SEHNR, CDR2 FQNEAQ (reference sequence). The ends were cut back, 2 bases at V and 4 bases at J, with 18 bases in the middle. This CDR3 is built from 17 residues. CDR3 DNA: TGTGCCAGCAGCTTAAAGAAACTGGGGGCGCGGTACAATGAGCAGTTCTTC. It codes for CASSLKKLGARYNEQFF.

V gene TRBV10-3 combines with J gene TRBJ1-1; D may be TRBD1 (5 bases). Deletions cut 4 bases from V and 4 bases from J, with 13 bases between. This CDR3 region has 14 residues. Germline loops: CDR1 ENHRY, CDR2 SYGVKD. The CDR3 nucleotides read TGTGCCATCAGTGTCCAGGGAGGGCCCACTGAAGCTTTCTTT. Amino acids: CAISVQGGPTEAFF.

CDR3 protein: CASSYYGGASSYNEQFF. The DNA of the CDR3 is TGTGCCAGCAGTTATTACGGCGGGGCGAGCTCCTACAATGAGCAGTTCTTC. The V call is TRBV6-2 or TRBV6-3, the J call TRBJ2-1, with a tentative D call TRBD2 (6 bases). V dropped 3 bases and J dropped 0 bases, with 15 bases sitting between them. The germline gives CDR1 MNHEY, CDR2 SVGEGT. CDR3 length: 17 residues.

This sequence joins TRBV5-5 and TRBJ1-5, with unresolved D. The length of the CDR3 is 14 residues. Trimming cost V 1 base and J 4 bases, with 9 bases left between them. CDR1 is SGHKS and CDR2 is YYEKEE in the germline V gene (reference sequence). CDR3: CASSLWSDNQPQHF. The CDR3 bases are TGTGCCAGCAGCTTGTGGTCAGATAATCAGCCCCAGCATTTT.